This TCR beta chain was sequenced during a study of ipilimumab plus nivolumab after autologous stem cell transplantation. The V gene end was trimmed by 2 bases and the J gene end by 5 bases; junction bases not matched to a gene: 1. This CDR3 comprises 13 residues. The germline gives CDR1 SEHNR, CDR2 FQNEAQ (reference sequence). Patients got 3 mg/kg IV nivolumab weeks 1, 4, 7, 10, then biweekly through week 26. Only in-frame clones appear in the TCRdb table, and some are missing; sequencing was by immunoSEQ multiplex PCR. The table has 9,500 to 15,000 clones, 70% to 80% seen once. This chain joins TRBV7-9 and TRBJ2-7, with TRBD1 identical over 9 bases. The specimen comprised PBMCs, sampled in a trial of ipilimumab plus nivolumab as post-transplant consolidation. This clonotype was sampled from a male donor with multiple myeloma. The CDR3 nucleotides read TGTGCCAGCAGCTTATGGACAGGGGACGAGCAGTACTTC. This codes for CASSLWTGDEQYF.